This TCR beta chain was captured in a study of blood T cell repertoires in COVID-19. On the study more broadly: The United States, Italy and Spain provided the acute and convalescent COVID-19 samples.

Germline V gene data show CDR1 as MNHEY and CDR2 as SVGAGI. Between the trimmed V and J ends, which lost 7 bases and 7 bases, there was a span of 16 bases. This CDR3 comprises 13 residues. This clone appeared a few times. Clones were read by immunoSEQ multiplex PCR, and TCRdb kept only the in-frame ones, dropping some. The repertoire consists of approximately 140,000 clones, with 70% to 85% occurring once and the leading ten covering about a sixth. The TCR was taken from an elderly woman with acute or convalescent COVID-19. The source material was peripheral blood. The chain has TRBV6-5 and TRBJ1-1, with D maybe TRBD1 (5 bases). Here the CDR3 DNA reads TGTGCCAGCAACCGGGCCACCGGGGGTGAAGCTTTCTTT. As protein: CASNRATGGEAFF.